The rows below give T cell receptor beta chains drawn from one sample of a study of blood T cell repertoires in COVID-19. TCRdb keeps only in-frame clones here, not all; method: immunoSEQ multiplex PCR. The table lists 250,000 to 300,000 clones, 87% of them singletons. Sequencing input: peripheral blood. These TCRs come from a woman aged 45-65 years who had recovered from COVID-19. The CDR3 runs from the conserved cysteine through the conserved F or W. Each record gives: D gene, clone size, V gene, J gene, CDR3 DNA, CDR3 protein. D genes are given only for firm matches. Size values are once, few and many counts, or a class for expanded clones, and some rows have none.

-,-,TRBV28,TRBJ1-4,TGTGCCAGCTTCTCACCCCGTAGTGTAACTAATGAAAAACTGTTTTTT,CASFSPRSVTNEKLFF
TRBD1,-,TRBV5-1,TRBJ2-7,TGCGCCAGCAGCCTCACAGGGGTTTCCTACGAGCAGTACTTC,CASSLTGVSYEQYF
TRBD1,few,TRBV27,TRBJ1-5,TGTGCCAGCAGTCGACAGGGGATGCAGAATCAGCCCCAGCATTTT,CASSRQGMQNQPQHF
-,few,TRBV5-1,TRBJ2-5,TGCGCCAGCAGCGAGGGGGCTACTAGCTCGGAGACCCAGTACTTC,CASSEGATSSETQYF
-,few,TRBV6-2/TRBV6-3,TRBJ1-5,TGTGCCAGCAGTTCAGGCAGAGCGGGGGGATATAGCAATCAGCCCCAGCATTTT,CASSSGRAGGYSNQPQHF
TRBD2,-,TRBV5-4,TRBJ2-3,TGTGCCAGCAGGCTAATTCGGACTAGCGGGAGGGCAGATACGCAGTATTTT,CASRLIRTSGRADTQYF
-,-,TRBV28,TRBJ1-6,TGTGCCAGCAGTTTTACCCCCGAGGGCCTCCACTTT,CASSFTPEGLHF
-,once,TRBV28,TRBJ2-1,TGTGCCAGCAGTGTCACAGGGAGCTCCTACAATGAGCAGTTCTTC,CASSVTGSSYNEQFF
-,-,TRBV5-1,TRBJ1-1,TGCGCCAGCAGCTTTGCGGAGGGAAACACTGAAGCTTTCTTT,CASSFAEGNTEAFF
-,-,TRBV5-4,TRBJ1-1,TGTGCCAGCAGCTTGGACCCGGGTACGAAGACTGAAGCTTTCTTT,CASSLDPGTKTEAFF
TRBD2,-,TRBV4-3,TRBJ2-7,TGCGCCAGCAGCCAAGATTGGGGACTAGCGGCCTACGAGCAGTACTTC,CASSQDWGLAAYEQYF
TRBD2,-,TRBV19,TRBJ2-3,TGTGCCAGTAGTCCCCGGCCTAGCGGGGGGGCGAATACGCAGTATTTT,CASSPRPSGGANTQYF
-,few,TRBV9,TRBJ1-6,TGTGCCAGCAGCGCCCGACACAATAATTCACCCCTCCACTTT,CASSARHNNSPLHF
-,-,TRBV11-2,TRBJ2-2,TGTGCCAGCAGCCCCGGGACTTTTGACACCGGGGAGCTGTTTTTT,CASSPGTFDTGELFF
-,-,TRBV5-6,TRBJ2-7,TGTGCCAGCAGCTTGGGGGCGGGATACTACGAGCAGTACTTC,CASSLGAGYYEQYF
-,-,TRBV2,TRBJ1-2,TGTGCCAGCAGTTACAGGGAAAAGGTTGGCTACACCTTC,CASSYREKVGYTF
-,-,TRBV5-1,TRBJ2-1,TGCGCCAGCAGCTTGGCGTCGGGGTCGCAGTTCTTC,CASSLASGSQFF
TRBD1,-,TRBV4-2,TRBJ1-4,TGTGCCAGCAGCCAAGTGAGAGGGGGCGCGGGGGAAAAACTGTTTTTT,CASSQVRGGAGEKLFF
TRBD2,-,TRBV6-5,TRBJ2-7,TGTGCCAGCAGACTAATAGCGGGGGACTCCTACGAGCAGTACTTC,CASRLIAGDSYEQYF
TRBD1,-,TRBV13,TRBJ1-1,TGTGCCAGCAGCGGACAGGGGAGGGTCACTGAAGCTTTCTTT,CASSGQGRVTEAFF
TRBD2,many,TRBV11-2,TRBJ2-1,TGTGCCAGCGGACGGGGACTAGCGGGTGACGGTGAGCAGTTCTTC,CASGRGLAGDGEQFF
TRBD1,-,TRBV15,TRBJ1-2,TGTGCCACCAGCAGACCCGACAGGGGCGATGGCTACACCTTC,CATSRPDRGDGYTF
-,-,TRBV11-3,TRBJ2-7,TGTGCCAGCAGCCCAACGAGGGCTAGCAACGAGCAGTACTTC,CASSPTRASNEQYF